This record covers a single TCR beta chain. The data belong to a study of OX40 agonist ivuxolimab in advanced cancers. About the research overall: The treatment was a fully human IgG2 OX40 agonist, ivuxolimab. Patients received ivuxolimab, an intravenous treatment, every 2 weeks at 0.01 to 10 mg/kg. Dose-escalation patients had hepatocellular carcinoma, melanoma, renal cell or head and neck cancer. Patients achieving partial responses numbered three: one hepatocellular carcinoma case and two cutaneous melanoma cases.

Method: immunoSEQ multiplex PCR; TCRdb's copy keeps in-frame clones and lacks some. The table shows about 40,000 clones, with about 81% occurring only once. This CDR3 is 13 amino acids long. The germline V and J ends were trimmed by 4 bases and 3 bases, with 8 bases remaining between them. Germline-derived CDR1 and CDR2 are SGHNT and YYREEE (reference sequence). The chain has TRBV5-4 and TRBJ1-5; D gene ambiguous. Sample: CD4+ or CD8+ T cells sorted from blood, taken in a trial of the OX40 agonist ivuxolimab. The clonotype comes from an adult with an advanced solid tumor such as melanoma, head and neck, liver or kidney cancer. The CDR3 spells CASSSDNNQPQHF. As DNA, the CDR3 is TGTGCCAGCAGCAGCGACAACAATCAGCCCCAGCATTTT.